A single sample gave rise to the 11 T cell receptor beta chains below, sequenced in a study of cytomegalovirus exposure and HLA in healthy donors. Primers for the PCR totalled 60 Vbeta and 13 Jbeta. Sequenced by immunoSEQ multiplex PCR; TCRdb stores in-frame clones only, minus some. The repertoire holds over 45,000 clones, roughly 84% seen once, with 4.3% in the top ten. The source material was PBMCs. The source is a man aged 30 to 39 in good health and CMV-seronegative.

This chain uses TRBV7-8 with TRBJ1-6, with 9 positions matching TRBD1. With 4 bases clipped from V and 6 bases from J, the junction kept 7 bases outside the gene matches. The CDR3 consists of 16 residues. From germline, CDR1 is SGHVS and CDR2 FQNEAQ. The CDR3 protein is CASSSTGTGLNSPLHF. In nucleotides, the CDR3 is TGTGCCAGCAGCTCCACCGGGACAGGGCTTAATTCACCCCTCCACTTT.

This clone was seen only a few times. The genes are TRBV5-4 and TRBJ1-1, with unresolved D. There are 11 residues in the CDR3. Between the trimmed V and J ends, which lost 2 bases and 8 bases, there was a span of 7 bases. Germline CDR1 is SGHNT and CDR2 is YYREEE (reference sequence). CDR3 sequence: CASSFGGEAFF. CDR3 in DNA: TGTGCCAGCAGCTTCGGAGGGGAAGCTTTCTTT.

The rearrangement uses TRBV4-3 and TRBJ2-3, with 10 positions matching TRBD2. The V gene end was trimmed by 3 bases and the J gene end by 2 bases; junction bases not matched to a gene: 8. The V gene's germline CDR1 is LGHNA and CDR2 YSLEER. The CDR3 spans 17 residues. Written as DNA, the CDR3 is TGCGCCAGCAGCCACGCCGGGACTAGCGAATACACAGATACGCAGTATTTT. It is translated as CASSHAGTSEYTDTQYF.

The chain carries TRBV10-2 and TRBJ2-5; D may be TRBD2 (5 bases). Germline CDR1 WSHSY, CDR2 SAAADI. The CDR3 is 14 amino acids. Deletions cut 3 bases from V and 4 bases from J, with 12 bases between. The DNA for the CDR3 is TGCGCCAGCAGTGACACGGGGATAGGAGAGACCCAGTACTTC. Its translation is CASSDTGIGETQYF.

The chain uses TRBV27 and TRBJ2-5, with TRBD2 identical over 7 bases. The CDR3 is 14 amino acids. Germline trimming cut 10 bases from V and 1 base from J; bases unmatched to any gene: 9. Germline values: CDR1 MNHEY, CDR2 SMNVEV (reference sequence). The CDR3 region has the DNA TGTGCCACCTCGGGGAGGGTCGGCCAAGAGACCCAGTACTTC. This encodes CATSGRVGQETQYF.

J is TRBJ2-3 and V is TRBV6-6; 13 nucleotides line up with TRBD2. The V gene end was trimmed by 7 bases and the J gene end by 8 bases; junction bases not matched to a gene: 6. The CDR3 consists of 14 residues. From germline, CDR1 is MNHNY and CDR2 SVGAGI (reference sequence). CDR3 residues: CASTGTSGIGTQYF. The CDR3 nucleotides are TGTGCCAGCACCGGGACTAGCGGGATAGGTACGCAGTATTTT.

The chain is built from TRBV30 and TRBJ1-5; 7 nucleotides match TRBD1. Germline-derived CDR1 and CDR2 are GTSNPN and SVGIG (reference sequence). The CDR3 extends over 15 amino acids. The V and J ends lost 1 base and 5 bases, in that order; junction bases with no gene match: 8. CDR3 amino acids: CAWSETGYVDQPQHF. The CDR3 region has the DNA TGTGCCTGGAGTGAGACAGGGTACGTGGATCAGCCCCAGCATTTT.

This clone appeared a few times. The chain links TRBV6-5 to TRBJ2-7; 7 bases map to TRBD1. The germline V gene has CDR1 MNHEY and CDR2 SVGAGI. The CDR3 length is 15 residues. Trimming cost V 8 bases and J 3 bases; bases outside gene matches: 13. The CDR3 here is CASARRGQISYEQYF. The CDR3, as DNA: TGTGCCAGCGCAAGAAGGGGACAGATCAGCTACGAGCAGTACTTC.

This sequence joins TRBV7-2 and TRBJ2-2, with D maybe TRBD2 (6 bases). Trimming removed 7 bases from V and 5 bases from J, with 14 bases in between. CDR3 length: 14 residues. Germline values: CDR1 SGHTA, CDR2 FQGNSA. CDR3 coding DNA: TGTGCCAGCAACTCGACTAGTTTGACCGGGGAGCTGTTTTTT. This gives the protein CASNSTSLTGELFF.

For this clone: The sample holds other DNA sequences that translate to the same CDR3. The V call is TRBV11-3, the J call TRBJ2-5; a possible D gene is TRBD2 (5 bases). This CDR3 region has 12 residues. Germline assignment: CDR1 SGHNT and CDR2 YENEEA. Trimming pared 1 base from V and 7 bases from J, leaving 7 bases between. The CDR3 sequence: CASSLGGGTQYF. The CDR3 region has the DNA TGTGCCAGCAGCTTAGGAGGAGGGACCCAGTACTTC. Filled out from reference TRBV11-3 and TRBJ2-5, the complete variable domain reads EAGVVQSPRYKIIEKKQPVAFWCNPISGHNTLYWYLQNLGQGPELLIRYENEEAVDDSQLPKDRFSAERLKGVDSTLKIQPAELGDSAVYLCASSLGGGTQYFGPGTRLLVL.

The chain recombines TRBV5-4 with TRBJ1-2; 8 nucleotides align to TRBD1. The J segment lost 7 bases and the V segment lost 2 bases, leaving 7 bases of the junction unmatched. This CDR3 has 14 amino acids. Looked up from germline, CDR1 is SGHNT and CDR2 is YYREEE (reference sequence). CDR3 DNA: TGTGCCAGCAGCTTTCGCCAGGGGGCTTTTGGCTACACCTTC. This translates into CASSFRQGAFGYTF.